This T cell receptor beta chain was obtained from a study of shared clonotypes between healthy human individuals. The germline V and J ends were trimmed by 3 bases and 1 base, with 6 bases remaining between them. Germline-derived CDR1 and CDR2 are SQVTM and ANQGSEA. The CDR3 has 13 residues. Authors' data handling: With immunoSEQ giving junction-only sequences and no quality scores, filtering differed. TCRdb keeps only in-frame clones here, not all; method: immunoSEQ multiplex PCR. The DNA gave D and trimming, while V, J and clone size come from that table. The repertoire holds about 520,000 clones, with roughly 80% as singletons.

The genes are TRBV29-1 and TRBJ2-2; D is uncertain. The sequence was obtained from a middle-aged woman in good health. Some clones in this sample may be carry-over from other donors' samples. The sequenced material came from PBMCs. The CDR3 bases are TGCAGCGTTGAGGGGTTGAACACCGGGGAGCTGTTTTTT. It encodes CSVEGLNTGELFF.